This paragraph covers one TCR beta chain sequence. This clone's antigen is unknown. No per-base quality is available; no much larger clone lies one base away. TCRbeta CDR3 regions were amplified from genomic DNA using the immunoSEQ Assay, a bias-controlled multiplex PCR. Concerning the study's data processing: The number of nucleated cells in each sample was estimated by amplification of reference gene primers within the assay. To quantify the absolute abundance of each unique TCRbeta CDR3 rearrangement, sequence reads were collapsed and filtered. For each sample, productive Simpson clonality was calculated as the square root of Simpson's diversity index over productive rearrangements. This is the immuneACCESS table as TCRdb keeps it, with only in-frame sequences that have V and J called. A part of the clones is gone; compared with another copy, unresolved V genes explain less than half, and the rest is unexplained. The V and J calls and clone size are taken from that table; D and trimming were inferred from the DNA. Across this sample there are 53,000 or so clones, with 85% to 90% seen only once. The ten largest account for 10% to 15% of the sample.

Collaborating institutions collected whole blood in K2EDTA tubes following their own protocols. Collaborator samples were shipped for TCRbeta analysis as frozen whole blood, isolated PBMCs, or DNA extracted from either sample type. This entry comes from a study of blood T cell repertoires in COVID-19 (TCRdb year 2020). Study-wide context: Samples covering the acute and convalescent phases of COVID-19 were provided by collaborators in the United States, Italy and Spain. The dataset comprised deeply sampled blood TCRbeta repertoires from subjects exposed to, actively infected with, or recovered from COVID-19. Samples were obtained from the ongoing ImmuneRACE study (first 160 participants) and from about 1,300 subjects provided by 6 global collaborators. HLA class I and class II types, where available, came from metadata supplied by the sample provider rather than from assay-based typing. The sample metadata nearly always contained a de-identified subject ID, COVID-19 status, age in years and sex. The prospective study material was composed of cDNA or gDNA derived from T cells, B-cell-depleted T cells, or PBMCs. The repertoires were made available in a free public database intended to serve as a resource for research on the immune response to SARS-CoV-2. Study-level results and caveats: The amount of clinical and demographic metadata varied by source and participant and was provided uncurated.

The receptor's source is a man at least 80 years old with acute or convalescent COVID-19. The sample taken for sequencing was peripheral blood.

The bases read TGCGCCAGCAGCCAAGACCCCAGTATGGCCTACGAGCAGTACTTC. Translation gives CASSQDPSMAYEQYF. Rearrangement joined TRBV4-1 to TRBJ2-7; no D gene can be assigned with confidence. From a lookup of the germline V gene, CDR1 and CDR2 are MGHRA and YSYEKL. V is cut by 0 bases and J by 2 bases, and the space between the germline ends is 11 bases. From the cysteine up to the phenylalanine, the CDR3 has a length of 15 residues. The entry retains the CDR3 DNA only, 45 bases that are in frame from base 1.